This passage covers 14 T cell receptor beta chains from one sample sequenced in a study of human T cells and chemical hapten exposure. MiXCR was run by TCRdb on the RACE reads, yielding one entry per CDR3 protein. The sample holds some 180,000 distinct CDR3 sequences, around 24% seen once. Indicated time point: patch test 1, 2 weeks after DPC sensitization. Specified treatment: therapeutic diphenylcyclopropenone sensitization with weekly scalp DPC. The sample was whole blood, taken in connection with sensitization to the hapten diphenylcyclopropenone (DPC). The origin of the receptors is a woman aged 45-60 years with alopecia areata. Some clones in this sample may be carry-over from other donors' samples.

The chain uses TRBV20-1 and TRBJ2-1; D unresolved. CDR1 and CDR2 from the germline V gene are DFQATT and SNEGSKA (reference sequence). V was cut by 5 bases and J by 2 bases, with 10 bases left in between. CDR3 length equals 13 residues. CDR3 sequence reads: CSARRLPYNEQFF. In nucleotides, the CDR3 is TGCAGTGCTCGCCGGCTTCCCTACAATGAGCAGTTCTTC.

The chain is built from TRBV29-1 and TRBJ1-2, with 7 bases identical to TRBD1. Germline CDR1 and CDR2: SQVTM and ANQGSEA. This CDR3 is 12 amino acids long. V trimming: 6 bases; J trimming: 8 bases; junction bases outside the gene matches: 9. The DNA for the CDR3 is TGCAGCGTCAGAGACAGGGTGGGCGGCTACACCTTC. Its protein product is CSVRDRVGGYTF. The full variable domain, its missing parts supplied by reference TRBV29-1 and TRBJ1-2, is SAVISQKPSRDICQRGTSLTIQCQVDSQVTMMFWYRQQPGQSLTLIATANQGSEATYESGFVIDKFPISRPNLTFSTLTVSNMSPEDSSIYLCSVRDRVGGYTFGSGTRLTVV.

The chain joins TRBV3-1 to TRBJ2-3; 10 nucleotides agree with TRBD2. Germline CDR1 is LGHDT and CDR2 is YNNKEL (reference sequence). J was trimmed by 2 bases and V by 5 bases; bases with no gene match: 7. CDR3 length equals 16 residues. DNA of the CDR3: TGTGCCAGCAGCGGAACTAGCGGGACACTCACAGATACGCAGTATTTT. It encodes CASSGTSGTLTDTQYF.

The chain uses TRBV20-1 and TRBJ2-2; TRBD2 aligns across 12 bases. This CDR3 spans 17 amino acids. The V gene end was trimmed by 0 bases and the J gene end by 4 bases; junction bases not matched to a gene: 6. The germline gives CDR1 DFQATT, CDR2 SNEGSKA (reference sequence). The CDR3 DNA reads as TGCAGTGCTAGAGATCGACTAGCGGGAGCAGGCACCGGGGAGCTGTTTTTT. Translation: CSARDRLAGAGTGELFF.

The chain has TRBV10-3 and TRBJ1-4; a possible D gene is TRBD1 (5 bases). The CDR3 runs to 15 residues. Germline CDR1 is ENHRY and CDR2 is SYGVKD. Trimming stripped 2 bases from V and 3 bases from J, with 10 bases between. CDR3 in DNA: TGTGCCATCAGTGAGCACGAAGGGGCTAATGAAAAACTGTTTTTT. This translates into CAISEHEGANEKLFF.

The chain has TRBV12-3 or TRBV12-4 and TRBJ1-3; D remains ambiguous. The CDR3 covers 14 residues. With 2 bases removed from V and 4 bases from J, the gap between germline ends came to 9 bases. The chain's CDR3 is CASSLTEAGNTIYF. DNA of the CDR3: TGTGCCAGCAGTTTAACCGAAGCGGGAAACACCATATATTTT.

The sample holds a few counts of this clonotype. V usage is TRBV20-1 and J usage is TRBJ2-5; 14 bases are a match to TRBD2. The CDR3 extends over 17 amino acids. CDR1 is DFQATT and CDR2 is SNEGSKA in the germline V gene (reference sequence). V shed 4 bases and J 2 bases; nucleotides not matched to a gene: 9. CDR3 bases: TGCAGTGCTACAAGACTAGCGGGAGGGCCGTGGCAAGAGACCCAGTACTTC. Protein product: CSATRLAGGPWQETQYF.

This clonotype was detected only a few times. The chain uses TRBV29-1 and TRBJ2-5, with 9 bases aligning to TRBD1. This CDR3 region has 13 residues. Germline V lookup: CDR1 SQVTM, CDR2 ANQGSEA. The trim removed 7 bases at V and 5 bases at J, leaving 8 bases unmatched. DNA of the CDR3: TGCAGCGCACGACAGGGGGGACGCGAGACCCAGTACTTC. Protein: CSARQGGRETQYF. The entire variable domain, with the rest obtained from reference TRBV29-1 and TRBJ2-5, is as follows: SAVISQKPSRDICQRGTSLTIQCQVDSQVTMMFWYRQQPGQSLTLIATANQGSEATYESGFVIDKFPISRPNLTFSTLTVSNMSPEDSSIYLCSARQGGRETQYFGPGTRLLVL.

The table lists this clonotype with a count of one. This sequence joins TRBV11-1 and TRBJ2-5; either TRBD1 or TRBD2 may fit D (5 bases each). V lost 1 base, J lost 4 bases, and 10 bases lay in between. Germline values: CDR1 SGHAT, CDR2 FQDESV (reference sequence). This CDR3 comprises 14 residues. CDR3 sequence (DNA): TGTGCCAGCAGCTTAGGTAGTGGGGGAGAGACCCAGTACTTC. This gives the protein CASSLGSGGETQYF. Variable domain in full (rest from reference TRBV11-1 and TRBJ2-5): EAEVAQSPRYKITEKSQAVAFWCDPISGHATLYWYRQILGQGPELLVQFQDESVVDDSQLPKDRFSAERLKGVDSTLKIQPAELGDSAMYLCASSLGSGGETQYFGPGTRLLVL.

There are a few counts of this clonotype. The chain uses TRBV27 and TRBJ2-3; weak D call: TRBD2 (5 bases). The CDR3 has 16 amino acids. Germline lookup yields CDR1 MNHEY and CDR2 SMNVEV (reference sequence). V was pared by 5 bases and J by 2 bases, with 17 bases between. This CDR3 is CASSRKWLGDTDTQYF. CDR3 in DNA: TGTGCCAGCAGTCGAAAATGGTTGGGAGACACAGATACGCAGTATTTT.

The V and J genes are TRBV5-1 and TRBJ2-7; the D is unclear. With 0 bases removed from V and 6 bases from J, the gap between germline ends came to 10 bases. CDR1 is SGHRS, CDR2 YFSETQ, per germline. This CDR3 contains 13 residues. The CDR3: CASSLAPSGEQYF. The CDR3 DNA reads TGCGCCAGCAGCTTGGCGCCCTCAGGCGAGCAGTACTTC.

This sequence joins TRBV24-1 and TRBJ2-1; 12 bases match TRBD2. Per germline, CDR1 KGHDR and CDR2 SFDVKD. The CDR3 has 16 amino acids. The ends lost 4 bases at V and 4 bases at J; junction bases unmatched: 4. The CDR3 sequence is CATSELLAGGYNEQFF. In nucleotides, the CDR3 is TGTGCCACCAGTGAGTTACTAGCGGGGGGATACAATGAGCAGTTCTTC.

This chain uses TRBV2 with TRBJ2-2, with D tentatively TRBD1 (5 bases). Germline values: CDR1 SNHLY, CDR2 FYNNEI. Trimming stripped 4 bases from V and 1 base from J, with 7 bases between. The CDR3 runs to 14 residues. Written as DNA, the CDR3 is TGTGCCAGCAGTGGGACATTGAACACCGGGGAGCTGTTTTTT. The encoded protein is CASSGTLNTGELFF.

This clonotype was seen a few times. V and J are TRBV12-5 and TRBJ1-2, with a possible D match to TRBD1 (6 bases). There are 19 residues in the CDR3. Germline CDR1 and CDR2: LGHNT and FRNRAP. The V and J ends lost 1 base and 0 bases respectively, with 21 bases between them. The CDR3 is CASGLELEGKGGANYGYTF. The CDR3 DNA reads TGTGCTAGTGGTTTGGAACTAGAGGGAAAAGGGGGAGCTAACTATGGCTACACCTTC.